The clone carrying this T cell receptor beta chain was observed a single time. The data originate from a study of blood T cell repertoires in COVID-19. Study-level background: PBMCs, B-cell-depleted T cells, or T cells provided the cDNA or gDNA that made up the material.

The data were produced by immunoSEQ multiplex PCR, yet TCRdb's version contains in-frame clones alone and is incomplete. This table has 200,000 to 300,000 clones, roughly 90% appearing once. Germline loops: CDR1 SQVTM, CDR2 ANQGSEA. Germline trimming cut 5 bases from V and 3 bases from J; bases unmatched to any gene: 2. There are 13 residues in the CDR3. The sample comprised peripheral blood. The V call is TRBV29-1, the J call TRBJ2-3; TRBD1 matches at 10 bases. This TCR came from a man aged 55 to 70 who had recovered from COVID-19. CDR3 in amino acids: CSVTGQGTDTQYF. The CDR3 DNA reads as TGCAGCGTTACGGGACAGGGGACAGATACGCAGTATTTT.